The sequence of this TCR beta chain was determined in a study of control samples from healthy donors and cancer patients. Germline CDR1 SGHRS, CDR2 YFSETQ. V was pared by 0 bases and J by 7 bases, with 14 bases between. CDR3 length equals 14 residues. TCRdb's copy holds only in-frame clones and misses some; the assay was immunoSEQ multiplex PCR. The table has 130,000 or so clones, more than 80% seen once. The V and J genes are TRBV5-1 and TRBJ2-7, with D perhaps TRBD1 or TRBD2 (5 bases each). This receptor was taken from a man aged 18 to 30 in good health. Specimen: blood. DNA for the CDR3: TGCGCCAGCAGCTTGGTTTCAGCTGGGGGTGAGCAGTACTTC. Translation: CASSLVSAGGEQYF. The whole variable domain, remainder taken from reference TRBV5-1 and TRBJ2-7, is KAGVTQTPRYLIKTRGQQVTLSCSPISGHRSVSWYQQTPGQGLQFLFEYFSETQRNKGNFPGRFSGRQFSNSRSEMNVSTLELGDSALYLCASSLVSAGGEQYFGPGTRLTVT.